This TCR beta chain was documented in a study of blood T cell repertoires in COVID-19. Overall study context: The study drew acute and convalescent COVID-19 samples from the United States, Italy and Spain. T cells, B-cell-depleted T cells, or PBMCs provided the cDNA or gDNA that served as material.

In this sample, this clone turned up once. As processed by the authors: Reference gene primer amplification gave estimated nucleated cell counts. Here immunoSEQ multiplex PCR was the method, and the copy in TCRdb shows in-frame clones only, minus some. That table furnishes V, J and clone size, whereas the DNA furnished D and trimming. Among 200,000 to 300,000 clones, roughly 81% were seen once, and the ten largest hold approximately 7.5%. The V and J ends lost 1 base and 3 bases, in that order; junction bases with no gene match: 4. Germline V gene lookup returns CDR1 LNHDA and CDR2 SQIVND (reference sequence). CDR3 length: 16 residues. Seattle patients were enrolled while actively infected and followed longitudinally.

The sample comprised peripheral blood. The source of this sequence is an elderly woman with COVID-19, enrolled during active disease. The rearrangement joins TRBV19 to TRBJ1-3; 9 bases are a match to TRBD1. Written as DNA, the CDR3 is TGTGCCAGTAGTATAGGCGGGACAGGGTATGGAAACACCATATATTTT. It yields the protein CASSIGGTGYGNTIYF.